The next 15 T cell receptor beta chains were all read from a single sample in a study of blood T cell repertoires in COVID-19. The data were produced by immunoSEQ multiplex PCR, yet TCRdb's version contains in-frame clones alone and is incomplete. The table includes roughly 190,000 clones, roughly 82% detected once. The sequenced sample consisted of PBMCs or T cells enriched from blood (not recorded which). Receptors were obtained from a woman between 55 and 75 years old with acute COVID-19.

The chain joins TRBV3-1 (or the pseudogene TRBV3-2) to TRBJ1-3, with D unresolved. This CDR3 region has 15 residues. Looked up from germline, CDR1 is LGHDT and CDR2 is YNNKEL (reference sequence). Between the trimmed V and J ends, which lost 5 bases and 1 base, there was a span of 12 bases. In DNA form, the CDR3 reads TGTGCCAGCAGCTCTCGGCGGCAGTCTGGAAACACCATATATTTT. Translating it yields CASSSRRQSGNTIYF.

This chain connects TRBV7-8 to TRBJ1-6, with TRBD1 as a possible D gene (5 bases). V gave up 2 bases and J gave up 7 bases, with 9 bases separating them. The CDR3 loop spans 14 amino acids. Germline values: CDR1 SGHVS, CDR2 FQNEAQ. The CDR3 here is CASSLRQWNSPLHF. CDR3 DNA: TGTGCCAGCAGCTTACGACAGTGGAATTCACCCCTCCACTTT.

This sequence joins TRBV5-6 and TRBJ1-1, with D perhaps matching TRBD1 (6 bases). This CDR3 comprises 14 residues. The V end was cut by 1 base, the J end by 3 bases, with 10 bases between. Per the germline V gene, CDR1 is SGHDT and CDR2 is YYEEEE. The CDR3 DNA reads TGTGCCAGCAGCTTGATGGGGGCTCACACTGAAGCTTTCTTT. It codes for CASSLMGAHTEAFF.

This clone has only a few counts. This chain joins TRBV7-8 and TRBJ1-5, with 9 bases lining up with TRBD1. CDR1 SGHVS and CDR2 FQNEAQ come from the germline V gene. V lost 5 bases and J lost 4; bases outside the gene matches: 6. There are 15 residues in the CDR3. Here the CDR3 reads CASSPFGTGNQPQHF. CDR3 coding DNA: TGTGCCAGCAGCCCTTTCGGGACAGGGAATCAGCCCCAGCATTTT. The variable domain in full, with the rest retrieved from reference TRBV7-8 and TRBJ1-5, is GAGVSQSPRYKVAKRGQDVALRCDPISGHVSLFWYQQALGQGPEFLTYFQNEAQLDKSGLPSDRFFAERPEGSVSTLKIQRTQQEDSAVYLCASSPFGTGNQPQHFGDGTRLSIL.

CDR3 protein: CAWSFTAYGYTF. DNA for the CDR3: TGTGCCTGGAGTTTTACAGCTTATGGCTACACCTTC. The chain employs TRBV30 and TRBJ1-2; no definite D call. CDR1 and CDR2 from the germline V gene are GTSNPN and SVGIG (reference sequence). This CDR3 is built from 12 residues. V shed 2 bases and J shed 5 bases, with 9 bases lying between them.

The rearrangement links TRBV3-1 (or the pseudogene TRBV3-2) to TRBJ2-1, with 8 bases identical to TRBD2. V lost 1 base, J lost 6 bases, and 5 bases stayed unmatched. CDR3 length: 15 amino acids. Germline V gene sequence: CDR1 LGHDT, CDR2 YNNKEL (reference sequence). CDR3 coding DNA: TGTGCCAGCAGCCAAGGCGGGAGGTTGTCCAATGAGCAGTTCTTC. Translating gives CASSQGGRLSNEQFF.

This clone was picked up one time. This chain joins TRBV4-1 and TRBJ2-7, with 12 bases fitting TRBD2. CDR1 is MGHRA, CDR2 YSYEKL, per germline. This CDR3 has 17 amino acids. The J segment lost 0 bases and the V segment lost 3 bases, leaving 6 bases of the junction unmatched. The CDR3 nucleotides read TGCGCCAGCAGCCAGGTGACTAGCGGGAGATACTCCTACGAGCAGTACTTC. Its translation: CASSQVTSGRYSYEQYF.

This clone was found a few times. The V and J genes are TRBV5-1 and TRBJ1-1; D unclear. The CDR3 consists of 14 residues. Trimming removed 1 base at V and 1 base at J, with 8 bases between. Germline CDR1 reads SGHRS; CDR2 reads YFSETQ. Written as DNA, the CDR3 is TGCGCCAGCAGCTTGAACTCGGGGAACACTGAAGCTTTCTTT. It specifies CASSLNSGNTEAFF. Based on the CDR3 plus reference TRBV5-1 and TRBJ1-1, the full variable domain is KAGVTQTPRYLIKTRGQQVTLSCSPISGHRSVSWYQQTPGQGLQFLFEYFSETQRNKGNFPGRFSGRQFSNSRSEMNVSTLELGDSALYLCASSLNSGNTEAFFGQGTRLTVV.

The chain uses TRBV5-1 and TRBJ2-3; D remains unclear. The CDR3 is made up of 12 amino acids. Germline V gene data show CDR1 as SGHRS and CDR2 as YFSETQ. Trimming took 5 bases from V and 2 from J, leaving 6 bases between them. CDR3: CASRYNTDTQYF. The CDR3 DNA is TGCGCCAGCAGGTATAACACAGATACGCAGTATTTT.

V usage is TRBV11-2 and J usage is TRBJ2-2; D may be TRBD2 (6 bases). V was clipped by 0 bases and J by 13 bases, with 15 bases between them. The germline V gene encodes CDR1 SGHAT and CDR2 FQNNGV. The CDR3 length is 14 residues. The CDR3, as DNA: TGTGCCAGCAGCTTAGAAGAGGGAGGCACTACGCTGTTTTTT. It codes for CASSLEEGGTTLFF.

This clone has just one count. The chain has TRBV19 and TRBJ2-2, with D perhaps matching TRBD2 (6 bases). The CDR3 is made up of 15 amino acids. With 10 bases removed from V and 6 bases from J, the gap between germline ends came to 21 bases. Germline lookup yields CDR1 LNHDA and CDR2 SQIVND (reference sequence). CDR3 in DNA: TGTGCCACCAAAAACGGGGTGTGGGGGGCCGGGGAGCTGTTTTTT. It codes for CATKNGVWGAGELFF.

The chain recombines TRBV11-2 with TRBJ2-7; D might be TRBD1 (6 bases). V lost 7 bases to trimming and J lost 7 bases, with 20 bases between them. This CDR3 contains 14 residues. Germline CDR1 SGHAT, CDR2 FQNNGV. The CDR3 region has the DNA TGTGCCAGCACCCGACGCCCAGGGGCGCGGGAGCAGTACTTC. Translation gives CASTRRPGAREQYF.

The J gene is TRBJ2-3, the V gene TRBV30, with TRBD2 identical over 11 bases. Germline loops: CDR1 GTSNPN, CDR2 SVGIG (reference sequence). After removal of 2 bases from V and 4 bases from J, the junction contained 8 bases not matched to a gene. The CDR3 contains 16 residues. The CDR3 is CAWSSASGGRADTQYF. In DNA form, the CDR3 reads TGTGCCTGGAGTTCGGCTAGCGGGGGGAGGGCAGATACGCAGTATTTT. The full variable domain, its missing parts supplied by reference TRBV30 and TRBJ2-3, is SQTIHQWPATLVQPVGSPLSLECTVEGTSNPNLYWYRQAAGRGLQLLFYSVGIGQISSEVPQNLSASRPQDRQFILSSKKLLLSDSGFYLCAWSSASGGRADTQYFGPGTRLTVL.

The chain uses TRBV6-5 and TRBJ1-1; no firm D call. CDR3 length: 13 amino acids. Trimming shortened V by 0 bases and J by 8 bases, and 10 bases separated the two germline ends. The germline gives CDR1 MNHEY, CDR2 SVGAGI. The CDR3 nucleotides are TGTGCCAGCAGTTACTCACAACGGCGGGAAGCTTTCTTT. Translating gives CASSYSQRREAFF.

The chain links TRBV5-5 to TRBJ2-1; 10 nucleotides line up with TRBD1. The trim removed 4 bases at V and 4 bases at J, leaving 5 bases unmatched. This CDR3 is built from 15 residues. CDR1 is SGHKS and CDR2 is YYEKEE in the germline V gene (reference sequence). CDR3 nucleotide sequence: TGTGCCAGCAGCACCGACAGGGGGCCTTACAATGAGCAGTTCTTC. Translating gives CASSTDRGPYNEQFF.